The present entry profiles one T cell receptor (beta chain) with its context. This CDR3 has 17 residues. The J segment lost 0 bases and the V segment lost 5 bases, leaving 9 bases of the junction unmatched. The germline V gene encodes CDR1 SGHVS and CDR2 FNYEAQ. The data were taken from a study of blood T cell repertoires in COVID-19. In the study overall: The United States, Italy and Spain supplied acute and convalescent COVID-19 samples. From T cells, B-cell-depleted T cells, or PBMCs came the material, which was cDNA or gDNA.

Per the original data handling: It was from reference gene primer amplification that nucleated cell counts were estimated. Profiling relied on immunoSEQ multiplex PCR, and the TCRdb table lists in-frame clones only, not all of them. That table supplies the V and J calls and clone size; D and trimming were determined from the DNA. This table has around 70,000 clones, roughly 90% appearing once. The source is a man in his sixties with acute or convalescent COVID-19. Sequencing input: peripheral blood. The chain combines TRBV7-6 with TRBJ2-2, with 7 bases aligning to TRBD1. This CDR3 is CASSPLPGTANTGELFF. The CDR3 nucleotides read TGTGCCAGCAGCCCCCTCCCCGGGACAGCGAACACCGGGGAGCTGTTTTTT.